The 20 T cell receptor beta chains below were found in one sample sequenced in a study of cytomegalovirus exposure and HLA in healthy donors. The primer mix had 60 Vbeta and 13 Jbeta primers. The assay was immunoSEQ multiplex PCR, and TCRdb's table has in-frame clones only and misses some. The table shows 90,000 to 120,000 clones, with 77% occurring only once. What was sequenced was PBMCs. The source of these receptors is a male donor in good health and CMV-seronegative.

The chain carries TRBV5-6 and TRBJ2-3, with 13 bases that match TRBD2. CDR3 length equals 14 residues. In germline, CDR1 is SGHDT, CDR2 YYEEEE. V dropped 4 bases and J dropped 13; count of bases not matched to a gene: 9. DNA of the CDR3: TGTGCCAGCAGCCTGGGACTAGCGGGGCCAAATGAGTATTTT. This codes for CASSLGLAGPNEYF.

This clone has a handful of counts. The J gene is TRBJ2-1, the V gene TRBV2; TRBD1 aligns across 8 bases. V lost 6 bases and J lost 10; bases outside the gene matches: 11. This CDR3 is built from 14 residues. Per germline, CDR1 SNHLY and CDR2 FYNNEI. CDR3 amino acids: CASSLGQGLREQFF. The CDR3 coding sequence is TGTGCCAGCAGCCTCGGACAGGGACTGAGAGAGCAGTTCTTC. Combining the CDR3 with reference TRBV2 and TRBJ2-1 gives the whole variable domain EPEVTQTPSHQVTQMGQEVILRCVPISNHLYFYWYRQILGQKVEFLVSFYNNEISEKSEIFDDQFSVERPDGSNFTLKIRSTKLEDSAMYFCASSLGQGLREQFFGPGTRLTVL.

This clone was seen only a few times. The chain employs TRBV28 and TRBJ2-7, with D hard to call. CDR3 length: 13 amino acids. Germline values: CDR1 MDHEN, CDR2 SYDVKM. V lost 4 bases and J 4 bases, leaving 11 bases between the germline ends. CDR3 amino acids: CASSSLGFYEQYF. The CDR3 bases are TGTGCCAGCAGTTCCCTAGGCTTTTACGAGCAGTACTTC.

V usage is TRBV28 and J usage is TRBJ1-4; D not certain. V lost 4 bases, J lost 8 bases, and 5 bases lay in between. In germline, CDR1 is MDHEN, CDR2 SYDVKM. The CDR3 is 11 residues long. The CDR3 DNA sequence: TGTGCCAGCAGTTACCGGGAAAAACTGTTTTTT. Translated: CASSYREKLFF. The full variable domain, completed using reference TRBV28 and TRBJ1-4, is DVKVTQSSRYLVKRTGEKVFLECVQDMDHENMFWYRQDPGLGLRLIYFSYDVKMKEKGDIPEGYSVSREKKERFSLILESASTNQTSMYLCASSYREKLFFGSGTQLSVL.

The chain links TRBV6-1 to TRBJ2-6, with TRBD1 identical over 9 bases. Germline V gene lookup returns CDR1 MNHNS and CDR2 SASEGT. Trimming cost V 8 bases and J 4 bases; bases outside gene matches: 3. This CDR3 comprises 14 residues. The CDR3 sequence is CASRGTGGANVLTF. Written as DNA, the CDR3 is TGTGCCAGCCGGGGGACAGGGGGGGCCAACGTCCTGACTTTC.

The rearrangement links TRBV4-2 to TRBJ2-7; 7 positions agree with TRBD1. Unmatched junction bases numbered 9, after V lost 3 bases and J lost 1 base. CDR1 is LGHNA, CDR2 YNFKEQ, per germline. This CDR3 region has 16 residues. Written as DNA, the CDR3 is TGTGCCAGCAGCCAGGAAGGGACAGCCCGTTCCTACGAGCAGTACTTC. It is translated as CASSQEGTARSYEQYF.

The rearrangement joins TRBV11-2 to TRBJ2-7, with D maybe TRBD2 (6 bases). Germline values: CDR1 SGHAT, CDR2 FQNNGV. This CDR3 spans 16 amino acids. Trimming cost V 4 bases and J 0 bases, with 16 bases left between them. The CDR3 nucleotides read TGTGCCAGCAGCTCCCGACGGGCGGGGAGCTCCTACGAGCAGTACTTC. It yields the protein CASSSRRAGSSYEQYF.

This clone was found once. V usage is TRBV7-9 and J usage is TRBJ1-2, with 8 bases that match TRBD1. CDR3 length: 13 amino acids. The germline gives CDR1 SEHNR, CDR2 FQNEAQ (reference sequence). The V gene end was trimmed by 5 bases and the J gene end by 8 bases; junction bases not matched to a gene: 7. CDR3 in amino acids: CASSLSGQGGYTF. The CDR3 bases are TGTGCCAGCAGCCTCTCAGGACAGGGAGGCTACACCTTC.

The rearrangement uses TRBV4-1 and TRBJ1-2; the D is unclear. Germline assignment: CDR1 MGHRA and CDR2 YSYEKL. The CDR3 covers 13 residues. Between the trimmed V and J ends, which lost 3 bases and 8 bases, there was a span of 13 bases. Here the CDR3 reads CASSHGSSGGYTF. CDR3 in DNA: TGCGCCAGCAGCCACGGCAGCTCAGGCGGCTACACCTTC.

The chain has TRBV18 and TRBJ2-7, with D possibly TRBD1 on 6 matching bases. This CDR3 is built from 14 residues. From germline, CDR1 is KGHSH and CDR2 LQKENI. Trimming removed 4 bases from V and 3 bases from J, with 13 bases in between. CDR3 region: CASSLETGVYEQYF. Written as DNA, the CDR3 is TGTGCCAGCTCACTGGAGACAGGAGTCTACGAGCAGTACTTC.

The chain joins TRBV27 to TRBJ1-1; tentative D call: TRBD1 (6 bases). Between the trimmed V and J ends, which lost 4 bases and 1 base, there was a span of 7 bases. Germline values: CDR1 MNHEY, CDR2 SMNVEV (reference sequence). This CDR3 is built from 13 residues. CDR3: CASSSGQNTEAFF. The CDR3 nucleotides are TGTGCCAGCAGTTCGGGACAGAACACTGAAGCTTTCTTT.

This clone appeared a single time. V gene TRBV28 combines with J gene TRBJ1-2, with D hard to call. The CDR3 consists of 18 residues. V was shortened by 8 bases and J by 5 bases, with 30 bases between the two germline ends. Germline CDR1 MDHEN, CDR2 SYDVKM. This CDR3 reads CASSYLSGRSEGSYGYTF. Here the CDR3 DNA reads TGTGCCAGCTCGTACCTTTCGGGAAGATCAGAGGGTTCTTATGGCTACACCTTC.

V usage is TRBV7-9 and J usage is TRBJ2-7, with 9 bases fitting TRBD1. V trimming: 5 bases; J trimming: 5 bases; junction bases outside the gene matches: 10. Germline V gene sequence: CDR1 SEHNR, CDR2 FQNEAQ (reference sequence). The CDR3 loop spans 15 amino acids. The CDR3 region has the DNA TGTGCCAGCAGCCCCCGACAGGGGGTCTTCCACGAGCAGTACTTC. The encoded protein is CASSPRQGVFHEQYF.

The rearrangement joins TRBV7-8 to TRBJ2-3; D ambiguous. Germline values: CDR1 SGHVS, CDR2 FQNEAQ. V lost 5 bases to trimming and J lost 4 bases, with 7 bases between them. The CDR3 runs to 12 residues. The CDR3 loop reads CASSPGSDTQYF. CDR3 nucleotides: TGTGCCAGCAGCCCCGGGTCAGATACGCAGTATTTT.

This chain links TRBV7-9 with TRBJ1-1; the D gene is possibly TRBD1 (5 bases). Trimming removed 7 bases from V and 4 bases from J, with 16 bases in between. CDR3 length equals 14 residues. Per germline, CDR1 SEHNR and CDR2 FQNEAQ (reference sequence). The CDR3 reads CASIWSGGGTEAFF. In DNA form, the CDR3 reads TGTGCCAGCATCTGGTCTGGGGGGGGCACTGAAGCTTTCTTT.

The chain has TRBV29-1 and TRBJ2-7; 12 bases map to TRBD2. There are 15 residues in the CDR3. The junction had 10 bases not matched to a gene; V was cut back by 3 bases and J by 7 bases. CDR1 and CDR2 (germline): SQVTM, ANQGSEA. This CDR3 reads CSVDSLAGGPGEQYF. For the CDR3, the DNA is TGCAGCGTTGACAGTCTAGCGGGAGGGCCAGGGGAGCAGTACTTC.

The rearrangement links TRBV18 to TRBJ2-1; the match to TRBD1 covers 8 bases. V trimming: 6 bases; J trimming: 6 bases; junction bases outside the gene matches: 10. The germline V gene encodes CDR1 KGHSH and CDR2 LQKENI. CDR3 size: 15 residues. CDR3 residues: CASSRAQGAGNEQFF. The CDR3 nucleotides are TGTGCCAGCTCCAGAGCCCAGGGGGCCGGCAATGAGCAGTTCTTC.

This clone has just one count. The chain couples TRBV9 to TRBJ2-5; a possible D gene is TRBD1 (5 bases). The V end lost 0 bases, the J end lost 0 bases, and 9 bases lay between the germline ends. This CDR3 has 15 residues. Germline CDR1 is SGDLS and CDR2 is YYNGEE. For the CDR3, the DNA is TGTGCCAGCAGCGTAGGTGGGGCAGACCAAGAGACCCAGTACTTC. Protein sequence: CASSVGGADQETQYF.

This sequence joins TRBV5-1 and TRBJ1-2, with 8 bases that match TRBD1. Germline loops: CDR1 SGHRS, CDR2 YFSETQ. This CDR3 spans 15 amino acids. J gave up 8 bases and V 5 bases, and 14 bases lay outside the gene matches. CDR3 coding DNA: TGCGCCAGCAGAGAGAGGACAGGGACCCTTGGAGGCTACACCTTC. Its protein is CASRERTGTLGGYTF.

The chain links TRBV5-4 to TRBJ2-1; a weak D match, TRBD2 (5 bases). With 4 bases removed from V and 4 bases from J, the gap between germline ends came to 18 bases. The germline CDR1 and CDR2 sequences are SGHNT and YYREEE (reference sequence). The CDR3 is 16 residues long. The CDR3 sequence: CASSLDSLLWYNEQFF. In nucleotides, the CDR3 is TGTGCCAGCAGCCTGGACTCCCTGCTGTGGTACAATGAGCAGTTCTTC.